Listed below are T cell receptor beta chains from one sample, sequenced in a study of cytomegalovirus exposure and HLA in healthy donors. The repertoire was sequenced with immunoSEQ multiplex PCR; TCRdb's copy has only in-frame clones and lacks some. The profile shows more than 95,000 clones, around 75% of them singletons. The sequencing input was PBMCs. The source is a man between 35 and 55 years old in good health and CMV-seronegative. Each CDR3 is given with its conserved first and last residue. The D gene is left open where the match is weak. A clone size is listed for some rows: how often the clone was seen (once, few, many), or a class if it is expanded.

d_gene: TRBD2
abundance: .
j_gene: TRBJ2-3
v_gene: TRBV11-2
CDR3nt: TGTGCCAGCAGCCTCAGCGGGGAGGCCCAGTATTTT
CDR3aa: CASSLSGEAQYF

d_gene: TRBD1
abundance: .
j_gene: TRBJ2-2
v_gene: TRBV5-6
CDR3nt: TGTGCCAGCAGCCCTGACTGGACAGGGAGGACCGGGGAGCTGTTTTTT
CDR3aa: CASSPDWTGRTGELFF

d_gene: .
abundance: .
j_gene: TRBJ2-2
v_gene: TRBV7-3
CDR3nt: TGTGCCAGCAGCTTAACGCAACAGCTCACCGGGGAGCTGTTTTTT
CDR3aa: CASSLTQQLTGELFF

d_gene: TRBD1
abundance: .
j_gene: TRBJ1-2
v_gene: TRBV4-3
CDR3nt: TGCGCCAGCAGCTTCACAGGGGGGCGAGACTATGGCTACACCTTC
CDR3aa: CASSFTGGRDYGYTF

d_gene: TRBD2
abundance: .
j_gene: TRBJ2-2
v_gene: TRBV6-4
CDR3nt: TGTGCCAGCAGTACTAGCGCCACCGGGGAGCTGTTTTTT
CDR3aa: CASSTSATGELFF

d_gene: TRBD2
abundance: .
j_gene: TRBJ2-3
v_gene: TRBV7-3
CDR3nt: TGTGCCAGCAGCTGGACGGGGGGGGGTAGCACAGATACGCAGTATTTT
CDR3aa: CASSWTGGGSTDTQYF

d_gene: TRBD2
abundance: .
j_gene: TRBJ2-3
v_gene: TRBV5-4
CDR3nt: TGTGCCAGCAGCTCCGGGACTAGCGGGATATGGACAGATACGCAGTATTTT
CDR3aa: CASSSGTSGIWTDTQYF

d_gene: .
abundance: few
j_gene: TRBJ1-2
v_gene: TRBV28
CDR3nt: TGTGCCAGCAGTTTATCGGGACAAGCGGTCACTCTTTACACCTTC
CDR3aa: CASSLSGQAVTLYTF

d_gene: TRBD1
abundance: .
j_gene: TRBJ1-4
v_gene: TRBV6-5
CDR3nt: TGTGCCAGCAGTGATATAACAGGGGTAGAAAAACTGTTTTTT
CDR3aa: CASSDITGVEKLFF

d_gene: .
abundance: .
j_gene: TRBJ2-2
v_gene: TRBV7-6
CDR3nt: TGTGCCAGCAGCTTACCCCAGGGGGGTACCGGGGAGCTGTTTTTT
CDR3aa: CASSLPQGGTGELFF

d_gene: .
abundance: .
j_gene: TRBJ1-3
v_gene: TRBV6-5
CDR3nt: TGTGCCAGCAGTTCCCCTACAGGGAGGGGCACCATATATTTT
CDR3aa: CASSSPTGRGTIYF

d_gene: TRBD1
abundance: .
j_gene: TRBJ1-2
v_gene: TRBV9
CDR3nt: TGTGCCAGCAGCGAACTACAGGGGTATGGCTACACCTTC
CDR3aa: CASSELQGYGYTF

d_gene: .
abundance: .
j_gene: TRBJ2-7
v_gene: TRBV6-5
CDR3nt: TGTGCCAGCAGTTACGGCTTGGCCAGCTCCTACGAGCAGTACTTC
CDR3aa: CASSYGLASSYEQYF